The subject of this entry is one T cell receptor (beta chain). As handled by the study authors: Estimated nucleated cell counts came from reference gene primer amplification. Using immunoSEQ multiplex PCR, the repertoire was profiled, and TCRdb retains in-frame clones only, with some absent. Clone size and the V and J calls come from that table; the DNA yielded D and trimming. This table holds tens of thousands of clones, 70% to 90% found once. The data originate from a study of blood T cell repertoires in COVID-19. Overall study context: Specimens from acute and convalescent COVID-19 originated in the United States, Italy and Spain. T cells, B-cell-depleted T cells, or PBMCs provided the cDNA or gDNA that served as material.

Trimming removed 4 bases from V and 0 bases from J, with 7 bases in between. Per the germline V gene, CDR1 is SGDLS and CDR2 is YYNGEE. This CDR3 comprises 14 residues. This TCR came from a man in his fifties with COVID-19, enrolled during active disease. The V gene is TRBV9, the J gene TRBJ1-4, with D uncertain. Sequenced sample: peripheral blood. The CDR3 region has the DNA TGTGCCAGCAGCACCAGTCCAACTAATGAAAAACTGTTTTTT. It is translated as CASSTSPTNEKLFF.